This TCR beta chain appears in the sequencing data of a study of T cell repertoires in ileal Crohn's disease. Study-level background: Patients had a median approximately 8-year disease duration, and approximately 35% were active smokers. Biopsies at the proximal margin of the resected specimen form MI samples. General study results and limits: High-frequency clones were more common in sorted CD8 than CD4 cells.

The sample's time point: proximal margin of the surgical specimen (macroscopically non-inflamed). As regards this clone: What it binds is unknown.

The table came from immunoSEQ multiplex PCR; TCRdb's copy has only in-frame clones and leaves some out. Among a few hundred clones, around nine tenths were seen once, and the ten largest hold approximately 12%. There are 14 residues in the CDR3. Trimming took 3 bases from V and 3 from J; bases not matched to a gene: 3. CDR1 is LNHDA and CDR2 is SQIVND in the germline V gene (reference sequence). The chain couples TRBV19 to TRBJ2-3; the match to TRBD1 covers 7 bases. This sequence was found in an adult with Crohn's disease. The sequenced sample consisted of ileal tissue. CDR3 protein: CASSMGQRTDTQYF. In DNA form, the CDR3 reads TGTGCCAGTAGTATGGGACAGAGAACAGATACGCAGTATTTT.